Listed below are T cell receptor beta chains from one sample, sequenced in a study of response to subunit inactivated influenza vaccine. MiXCR, run by TCRdb on the RT-PCR reads, gives a single entry per CDR3 protein. The data hold just over 300,000 distinct CDR3 sequences, with roughly 22% observed a single time. The sequences come from PBMCs from blood, collected about 20 months after vaccination. The receptors come from a man between 50 and 69 years old who received an inactivated influenza vaccine. Both conserved end residues are part of each CDR3. The D gene is left open where the match is weak. Clone sizes are given selectively: once, few, many, or a class where the clone is expanded.

CSAGSGSSYNEQFF	TGCAGTGCTGGTAGCGGGAGCTCCTACAATGAGCAGTTCTTC	TRBJ2-1	NA	TRBD2	14	TRBV20-1
CSTRGGDTEAFF	TGCAGCACCAGGGGAGGGGACACTGAAGCTTTCTTT	TRBJ1-1	NA	NA	12	TRBV29-1
CAWSALGSSSYGYTF	TGTGCCTGGAGCGCCCTTGGGTCGAGTTCCTATGGCTACACCTTC	TRBJ1-2	many	NA	15	TRBV30
CASSPTGLSNTDTQYF	TGTGCCAGCAGCCCCACGGGACTAAGCAACACAGATACGCAGTATTTT	TRBJ2-3	few	TRBD2	16	TRBV7-8
CASSFEGPRANEKLFF	TGTGCCAGCAGCTTCGAGGGCCCCAGGGCTAATGAAAAACTGTTTTTT	TRBJ1-4	NA	NA	16	TRBV11-2
CSAPPLGQANYEQYF	TGCAGTGCCCCCCCCCTGGGACAGGCCAATTACGAGCAGTACTTC	TRBJ2-7	few	TRBD1	15	TRBV20-1
CASSGRGEETQYF	TGTGCCAGCAGCGGCAGGGGAGAAGAGACCCAGTACTTC	TRBJ2-5	few	NA	13	TRBV11-3
CASSGAVDRSTMNTEAFF	TGTGCCAGCAGCGGAGCGGTTGACAGGAGCACTATGAACACTGAAGCTTTCTTT	TRBJ1-1	few	NA	18	TRBV7-2
CSAGTTGRRSTDTQYF	TGCAGTGCTGGAACGACAGGGAGGCGCAGCACAGATACGCAGTATTTT	TRBJ2-3	NA	NA	16	TRBV20-1
CASSLVTANTEAFF	TGTGCCAGCAGCTTAGTCACCGCTAACACTGAAGCTTTCTTT	TRBJ1-1	few	NA	14	TRBV7-8
CASSPDAGDTQYF	TGTGCCAGCAGTCCCGACGCGGGAGATACGCAGTATTTT	TRBJ2-3	once	NA	13	TRBV5-4
CSARDPGQGTYEQYF	TGCAGTGCTAGAGACCCGGGACAGGGCACCTACGAGCAGTACTTC	TRBJ2-7	NA	TRBD1	15	TRBV20-1
CASSYQGSEAFF	TGTGCCAGCAGTTACCAGGGGTCTGAAGCTTTCTTT	TRBJ1-1	few	NA	12	TRBV6-2/TRBV6-3
CATQGGINEQFF	TGTGCCACCCAGGGGGGAATCAATGAGCAGTTCTTC	TRBJ2-1	NA	NA	12	TRBV28
CASNPTGPDTEAFF	TGTGCCAGCAACCCGACAGGGCCTGACACTGAAGCTTTCTTT	TRBJ1-1	NA	TRBD1	14	TRBV2
CASSHRAIAGFTDTQYF	TGTGCCAGCAGCCACAGGGCTATCGCGGGATTCACAGATACGCAGTATTTT	TRBJ2-3	NA	NA	17	TRBV12-3/TRBV12-4
CSARGGHRADTEAFF	TGCAGTGCTAGAGGCGGACACAGGGCGGACACTGAAGCTTTCTTT	TRBJ1-1	NA	NA	15	TRBV20-1
CATSRGDRGWEKLFF	TGTGCCACCAGCAGAGGGGACAGGGGTTGGGAAAAACTGTTTTTT	TRBJ1-4	few	TRBD1	15	TRBV15
CSARDQRTGQETQYF	TGCAGTGCTAGAGATCAGAGGACAGGACAAGAGACCCAGTACTTC	TRBJ2-5	few	TRBD1	15	TRBV20-1
CASRPALAGLVLPYEQYF	TGCGCCAGCAGGCCGGCCTTAGCGGGACTAGTACTCCCCTACGAGCAGTACTTC	TRBJ2-7	many	TRBD2	18	TRBV4-1
CSARGGRHSNQPQHF	TGCAGTGCTAGGGGGGGACGGCATAGCAATCAGCCCCAGCATTTT	TRBJ1-5	NA	NA	15	TRBV20-1
CASSNFYGYTF	TGTGCCAGCTCCAATTTCTATGGCTACACCTTC	TRBJ1-2	NA	NA	11	TRBV18
CASSFAQGYGYTF	TGTGCCAGCAGCTTTGCGCAGGGCTATGGCTACACCTTC	TRBJ1-2	NA	NA	13	TRBV5-5
CASSLGLAFADTQYF	TGTGCCAGCAGCTTGGGACTAGCGTTTGCAGATACGCAGTATTTT	TRBJ2-3	few	TRBD2	15	TRBV11-2
CASSSRPQPQHF	TGTGCCAGCAGCTCACGGCCTCAGCCCCAGCATTTT	TRBJ1-5	few	NA	12	TRBV12-3/TRBV12-4
CAFRTGPATNEKLFF	TGTGCCTTCCGGACAGGGCCGGCAACTAATGAAAAACTGTTTTTT	TRBJ1-4	few	TRBD1	15	TRBV30
CSARQGHSNQPQHF	TGCAGTGCTAGACAGGGTCATAGCAATCAGCCCCAGCATTTT	TRBJ1-5	few	NA	14	TRBV20-1
CAISADYSSINEQFF	TGTGCCATCAGTGCAGACTACTCCAGTATCAATGAGCAGTTCTTC	TRBJ2-1	NA	NA	15	TRBV10-3
CASSINEGYGNTIYF	TGTGCCAGTAGTATTAATGAGGGATACGGAAACACCATATATTTT	TRBJ1-3	NA	NA	15	TRBV19
CAIRGERGAGVGSYEQYF	TGTGCCATCAGAGGAGAGAGAGGGGCGGGAGTTGGCTCCTACGAGCAGTACTTC	TRBJ2-7	few	TRBD2	18	TRBV10-3
CSARDRFLANQPQHF	TGCAGTGCTAGAGATCGTTTCCTGGCCAATCAGCCCCAGCATTTT	TRBJ1-5	NA	NA	15	TRBV20-1
CASSGRMQAEAFF	TGTGCCAGCAGCGGGCGGATGCAAGCTGAAGCTTTCTTT	TRBJ1-1	NA	NA	13	TRBV7-9
CASRPSGTSNTGELFF	TGTGCCAGCAGACCCTCCGGGACGTCGAACACCGGGGAGCTGTTTTTT	TRBJ2-2	NA	NA	16	TRBV28
CASSLDGRKDGYTF	TGCGCCAGCAGCTTGGATGGGAGGAAGGATGGCTACACCTTC	TRBJ1-2	NA	NA	14	TRBV5-1
CASSQDLWAGGIQYF	TGTGCCAGCAGCCAAGATCTTTGGGCTGGCGGCATTCAGTACTTC	TRBJ2-4	few	NA	15	TRBV3-1
CASSQGIWSTRTNNEQFF	TGTGCCAGCAGCCAAGGAATTTGGTCGACTAGGACAAACAATGAGCAGTTCTTC	TRBJ2-1	NA	NA	18	TRBV4-2
CASSLNGGQKRQPQHF	TGTGCCAGCAGCTTAAACGGGGGACAAAAACGCCAGCCCCAGCATTTT	TRBJ1-5	NA	NA	16	TRBV11-2
CASSPSTGELFF	TGTGCCAGCAGCCCATCCACCGGGGAGCTGTTTTTT	TRBJ2-2	NA	NA	12	TRBV7-3
CASSVTGVSYEQYF	TGTGCCAGCAGCGTCACAGGGGTTTCCTACGAGCAGTACTTC	TRBJ2-7	few	TRBD1	14	TRBV9
CSASQSPETQYF	TGCAGTGCTAGTCAGAGTCCCGAGACCCAGTACTTC	TRBJ2-5	NA	NA	12	TRBV20-1
CASSLAGALIYGYTF	TGTGCCAGCAGTTTAGCAGGGGCGCTGATCTATGGCTACACCTTC	TRBJ1-2	NA	NA	15	TRBV28
CASSNVRGVDTF	TGTGCCAGCAGTAATGTTAGGGGCGTAGACACCTTC	TRBJ1-2	few	NA	12	TRBV12-3/TRBV12-4
CSARDFGQGNEKLFF	TGCAGTGCTAGAGATTTTGGACAGGGCAATGAAAAACTGTTTTTT	TRBJ1-4	NA	TRBD1	15	TRBV20-1
CASSPNRGTGVNEQFF	TGTGCCAGCAGTCCTAATCGGGGGACAGGGGTCAATGAGCAGTTCTTC	TRBJ2-1	NA	TRBD1	16	TRBV28
CSARSVSNQPQHF	TGCAGTGCTAGGTCTGTTAGCAATCAGCCCCAGCATTTT	TRBJ1-5	NA	NA	13	TRBV20-1
CASSSGQGHGYTF	TGTGCCAGCAGCTCGGGACAGGGCCATGGCTACACCTTC	TRBJ1-2	NA	TRBD1	13	TRBV7-2
CASSLGQGGSEAFF	TGCGCCAGCAGCTTGGGACAGGGGGGTTCTGAAGCTTTCTTT	TRBJ1-1	few	TRBD1	14	TRBV5-1
CSVPGPKETQYF	TGCAGCGTTCCGGGACCCAAAGAGACCCAGTACTTC	TRBJ2-5	NA	NA	12	TRBV29-1
CASSRTGNSNQPQHF	TGTGCCAGCAGCAGGACAGGCAATAGCAATCAGCCCCAGCATTTT	TRBJ1-5	NA	TRBD1	15	TRBV5-5
CSVPPGFNSYEQYF	TGCAGTGTACCCCCGGGGTTTAACTCCTACGAGCAGTACTTC	TRBJ2-7	NA	NA	14	TRBV20-1
CASSRGLAGAYEQYF	TGTGCCAGCAGTCGGGGACTAGCGGGAGCCTACGAGCAGTACTTC	TRBJ2-7	NA	TRBD2	15	TRBV12-3/TRBV12-4
CASNDLLQETQYF	TGCGCCAGTAACGACTTACTCCAAGAGACCCAGTACTTC	TRBJ2-5	few	NA	13	TRBV5-1
CASRFGTGNQPQHF	TGTGCCAGCAGGTTCGGGACGGGTAATCAGCCCCAGCATTTT	TRBJ1-5	few	NA	14	TRBV7-2
CASSYMSELYNEQFF	TGTGCCAGCAGTTACATGTCAGAACTATACAATGAGCAGTTCTTC	TRBJ2-1	NA	NA	15	TRBV6-2/TRBV6-3
CASSLSRPAGRLYNSPLHF	TGTGCCAGCAGCTTATCACGTCCCGCAGGGCGGCTTTATAATTCACCCCTCCACTTT	TRBJ1-6	many	NA	19	TRBV11-2
CASSYTQGFMNTEAFF	TGTGCCAGCAGTTACACACAGGGTTTCATGAACACTGAAGCTTTCTTT	TRBJ1-1	many	NA	16	TRBV6-5
CASSPQGLAANTGELFF	TGTGCCAGCTCACCCCAGGGACTAGCGGCCAACACCGGGGAGCTGTTTTTT	TRBJ2-2	NA	TRBD2	17	TRBV18
CSASALQETQYF	TGCAGTGCTTCGGCGCTCCAAGAGACCCAGTACTTC	TRBJ2-5	few	NA	12	TRBV20-1
CASSDTRRSFGSAQHF	TGTGCCAGCAGTGACACGAGACGGTCGTTCGGATCGGCCCAGCATTTT	TRBJ1-5	few	NA	16	TRBV2
CASSSDGGNQPQHF	TGTGCCAGCAGCTCGGACGGGGGTAATCAGCCCCAGCATTTT	TRBJ1-5	few	NA	14	TRBV12-3/TRBV12-4